Presented here are 29 T cell receptor beta chains from one specimen sequenced in a study of HIV-infected patients and healthy controls. The repertoire came from unfractionated whole blood and reflected all unsorted peripheral T cells. Reverse transcription used roughly 450 ng RNA and constant-region primers for alpha and beta. Each of the alpha and beta chains got its own library through chain-specific third strand synthesis with indices. One entry per CDR3 protein, called by TCRdb with MiXCR from the 5' RACE reads. The sample shows approximately 8,700 distinct CDR3 sequences, roughly 7.7% of them seen only once. Here the sequenced sample was blood, taken before antiretroviral therapy. These receptors were taken from an adult with HIV infection.

Of note for this clonotype: A clone one base away is much larger, so this may be a read error. The J gene is TRBJ2-5, the V gene TRBV5-1; D is perhaps TRBD2 (5 bases). Germline V lookup: CDR1 SGHRS, CDR2 YFSETQ. The CDR3 consists of 14 residues. V lost 4 bases to trimming and J lost 1 base, with 11 bases between them. The CDR3 region has the DNA TGCGCCAGCAGCGCATCGGACTCCCAAGAGACCCAGTACTTC. Protein: CASSASDSQETQYF.

In its sample, this clonotype was seen many times. The chain carries TRBV12-3 or TRBV12-4 and TRBJ1-2, with D unresolved. V lost 5 bases, J lost 0 bases, and 7 bases lay in between. The CDR3 runs 13 residues. CDR3 DNA: TGTGCCAGCAGTGAGCAGTCTAACTATGGCTACACCTTC. Amino acids: CASSEQSNYGYTF.

The chain has TRBV7-2 and TRBJ1-1, with 7 positions matching TRBD1. Losses at the gene ends were 1 base for V and 1 base for J; bases not matched to a gene: 3. This CDR3 comprises 15 residues. From germline, CDR1 is SGHTA and CDR2 FQGNSA. The chain's CDR3 is CASSLGQGSNTEAFF. CDR3 coding DNA: TGTGCCAGCAGCTTAGGACAGGGTTCGAACACTGAAGCTTTCTTT. The variable domain in full, completed from reference TRBV7-2 and TRBJ1-1, reads GAGVSQSPSNKVTEKGKDVELRCDPISGHTALYWYRQSLGQGLEFLIYFQGNSAPDKSGLPSDRFSAERTGGSVSTLTIQRTQQEDSAVYLCASSLGQGSNTEAFFGQGTRLTVV.

This clonotype was seen at least ten times. The chain recombines TRBV5-1 with TRBJ2-5; D is undetermined. From germline, CDR1 is SGHRS and CDR2 YFSETQ. The CDR3 spans 15 residues. V dropped 6 bases and J dropped 0 bases, with 15 bases sitting between them. The CDR3 protein is CASTPGWDYQETQYF. CDR3 in DNA: TGCGCCAGCACCCCCGGATGGGATTACCAAGAGACCCAGTACTTC.

This clonotype occurred many times. The chain recombines TRBV6-5 with TRBJ2-1; the D gene is possibly TRBD2 (5 bases). The CDR3 runs to 15 residues. With 5 bases removed from V and 5 bases from J, the gap between germline ends came to 16 bases. Germline values: CDR1 MNHEY, CDR2 SVGAGI. CDR3 DNA: TGTGCCAGCAGTGAAGCCCCATGGAGGAACAATGAGCAGTTCTTC. Encoded protein: CASSEAPWRNNEQFF.

The sample holds many counts of this clonotype. CDR3 bases: TGTGCCAGCTCACCACTACCTATCGGGGACGAGCAGTACTTC. It codes for CASSPLPIGDEQYF. The chain carries TRBV18 and TRBJ2-7; tentative D call: TRBD2 (5 bases). CDR1 and CDR2 (germline): KGHSH, LQKENI. V shed 1 base and J shed 5 bases, with 12 bases lying between them. CDR3 length: 14 residues.

This clonotype has a count of ten or more. The chain recombines TRBV7-9 with TRBJ1-1; D remains unclear. Trimming stripped 4 bases from V and 11 bases from J, with 14 bases between. Germline-derived CDR1 and CDR2 are SEHNR and FQNEAQ (reference sequence). This CDR3 contains 12 residues. Here the CDR3 DNA reads TGTGCCAGCAGCTCCCAGAGAGGGTTGGCTTTCTTT. It translates to CASSSQRGLAFF.

This clonotype was seen at least ten times. The chain joins TRBV20-1 to TRBJ1-2; unclear D gene. Between the trimmed V and J ends, which lost 3 bases and 2 bases, there was a span of 10 bases. This CDR3 contains 13 residues. Germline CDR1 DFQATT, CDR2 SNEGSKA (reference sequence). The CDR3 coding sequence is TGCAGTGCTAGTGACACAAGGAACTATGGCTACACCTTC. Translation gives CSASDTRNYGYTF.

There are many counts of this clonotype. This chain joins TRBV6-2 or TRBV6-3 and TRBJ1-1, with D unresolved. Germline CDR1 is MNHEY and CDR2 is SVGEGT. Trimming took off 6 bases at V and 3 bases at J, with 11 bases between the two ends. The CDR3 has 13 amino acids. DNA of the CDR3: TGTGCCAGCAGAGGGCCGTCCGACACTGAAGCTTTCTTT. Its translation is CASRGPSDTEAFF.

The genes are TRBV18 and TRBJ2-2; 7 bases are a match to TRBD2. With 0 bases clipped from V and 4 bases from J, the junction kept 5 bases outside the gene matches. This CDR3 is 16 amino acids long. Germline V gene data show CDR1 as KGHSH and CDR2 as LQKENI. The CDR3 region has the DNA TGTGCCAGCTCACCACCCCTAGCGGAGGGCACCGGGGAGCTGTTTTTT. It encodes CASSPPLAEGTGELFF.

This clonotype was seen ten or more times. V and J are TRBV11-2 and TRBJ2-2; no reliable D call. This CDR3 is built from 14 residues. In germline, CDR1 is SGHAT, CDR2 FQNNGV. V was cut by 5 bases and J by 3 bases, with 10 bases left in between. The chain's CDR3 is CASSPLAHTGELFF. The CDR3 nucleotides are TGTGCCAGCAGCCCCCTGGCCCACACCGGGGAGCTGTTTTTT.

At least ten counts were recorded for this clonotype. The rearrangement links TRBV19 to TRBJ2-4; maybe TRBD1 (6 bases). Germline CDR1 reads LNHDA; CDR2 reads SQIVND (reference sequence). CDR3 length equals 15 residues. V was clipped by 3 bases and J by 4 bases, with 13 bases between them. The CDR3 DNA reads TGTGCCAGTAGTATCCCTCAGGGGCTGAAAAACATTCAGTACTTC. Its protein product is CASSIPQGLKNIQYF.

This chain links TRBV6-5 with TRBJ1-3, with no clear D. The V gene lost 0 bases and the J gene lost 0 bases, with 9 bases spanning the gap. The CDR3 runs to 16 residues. Germline values: CDR1 MNHEY, CDR2 SVGAGI. In nucleotides, the CDR3 is TGTGCCAGCAGTTACTCGATTGCTTCCTCTGGAAACACCATATATTTT. Translated: CASSYSIASSGNTIYF.

At least ten counts were recorded for this clonotype. This rearrangement joins TRBV5-1 to TRBJ2-5; 11 bases map to TRBD2. The trim removed 0 bases at V and 2 bases at J, leaving 9 bases unmatched. The CDR3 is made up of 18 amino acids. The V gene's germline CDR1 is SGHRS and CDR2 YFSETQ. The CDR3 DNA reads as TGCGCCAGCAGCTTGGCCCCCGCGGCTAGCGGGGGGCAAGAGACCCAGTACTTC. It translates to CASSLAPAASGGQETQYF.

This clonotype was recorded many times. The chain recombines TRBV20-1 with TRBJ2-5; no definite D call. There are 13 residues in the CDR3. Germline V CDR1 and CDR2: DFQATT, SNEGSKA (reference sequence). Trimming pared 5 bases from V and 3 bases from J, leaving 13 bases between. The DNA of the CDR3 is TGCAGTGCTGTGACTTGGGGAAAAGAGACCCAGTACTTC. This encodes CSAVTWGKETQYF.

This clonotype was recorded many times. The rearrangement joins TRBV5-5 to TRBJ1-5; 7 nucleotides line up with TRBD1. This CDR3 comprises 15 residues. Germline loops: CDR1 SGHKS, CDR2 YYEKEE (reference sequence). The junction had 15 bases not matched to a gene; V was cut back by 4 bases and J by 11 bases. Here the CDR3 reads CASSAEQGWALAQHF. The CDR3 region has the DNA TGTGCCAGCAGCGCGGAACAGGGGTGGGCCTTGGCCCAGCATTTT.

This chain connects TRBV5-6 to TRBJ1-5; D gene uncertain. The V end lost 2 bases, the J end lost 3 bases, and 15 bases lay between the germline ends. The CDR3 has 16 amino acids. Germline V CDR1 and CDR2: SGHDT, YYEEEE. As DNA, the CDR3 is TGTGCCAGCAGCTTAGGTCCTCCAGGAGCCAATCAGCCCCAGCATTTT. This codes for CASSLGPPGANQPQHF.

This clonotype has a count of ten or more. The chain joins TRBV27 to TRBJ1-1, with D maybe TRBD1 (6 bases). V lost 2 bases, J lost 1 base, and 11 bases lay in between. CDR1 MNHEY and CDR2 SMNVEV come from the germline V gene (reference sequence). The CDR3 contains 15 residues. The CDR3: CASSLVAGQNTEAFF. The CDR3 DNA reads TGTGCCAGCAGTTTAGTAGCGGGACAGAACACTGAAGCTTTCTTT.

Ten or more counts support this clonotype. This sequence joins TRBV12-3 or TRBV12-4 and TRBJ2-1, with 9 bases fitting TRBD1. The CDR3 length is 14 residues. The J segment lost 6 bases and the V segment lost 6 bases, leaving 6 bases of the junction unmatched. The CDR3 coding sequence is TGTGCCAGCAGCCCGACAGGGGGGATCAATGAGCAGTTCTTC. Translation gives CASSPTGGINEQFF.

This clonotype occurred many times. The rearrangement uses TRBV7-9 and TRBJ2-3, with TRBD1 identical over 7 bases. J lost 4 bases, V lost 3 bases, and 4 bases had no gene match. Germline CDR1 is SEHNR and CDR2 is FQNEAQ (reference sequence). The CDR3 spans 14 residues. The CDR3 DNA follows: TGTGCCAGCAGCTTCACAGGGGTGGCAGATACGCAGTATTTT. It encodes CASSFTGVADTQYF.

This clonotype was counted at least ten times. The chain uses TRBV7-2 and TRBJ2-2, with 14 nucleotides matching TRBD2. V was clipped by 5 bases and J by 7 bases; unmatched bases: 9. Germline CDR1 is SGHTA and CDR2 is FQGNSA. This CDR3 region has 17 residues. In DNA, the CDR3 is TGTGCCAGCAGCCAGACTAGCGGGGGGGATTGGAGCGGGGAGCTGTTTTTT. Translation: CASSQTSGGDWSGELFF.

This clonotype was seen more than once but under ten times. This rearrangement joins TRBV12-3 or TRBV12-4 to TRBJ2-6, with a tentative D call TRBD1 (6 bases). Trimming left V 6 bases short and J 5 bases short, with 14 bases between. CDR3 length equals 15 residues. CDR3 region: CASSLTGSRANVLTF. The CDR3 region has the DNA TGTGCCAGCAGCCTTACAGGGAGTCGGGCCAACGTCCTGACTTTC.

This clonotype was seen a few times. The rearrangement uses TRBV3-1 and TRBJ2-3; D is perhaps TRBD2 (5 bases). CDR3 length: 15 residues. Trimming removed 4 bases from V and 5 bases from J, with 16 bases in between. Germline CDR1 is LGHDT and CDR2 is YNNKEL (reference sequence). The DNA of the CDR3 is TGTGCCAGCAGCCGAACTTGGCTAGCCAGAGATACGCAGTATTTT. Encoded protein: CASSRTWLARDTQYF.

This clonotype was observed many times. V is TRBV5-1 and J is TRBJ1-6; possibly TRBD1 for D (6 bases). The CDR3 consists of 13 residues. Trimming cost V 4 bases and J 6 bases, with 8 bases left between them. Germline loops: CDR1 SGHRS, CDR2 YFSETQ. CDR3 sequence (DNA): TGCGCCAGCAGCCCGGACAGTAATTCACCCCTCCACTTT. Translating it yields CASSPDSNSPLHF.

This clonotype was counted at least ten times. The chain is built from TRBV11-2 and TRBJ1-1, with a tentative D call TRBD1 (6 bases). Germline V gene lookup returns CDR1 SGHAT and CDR2 FQNNGV. Trimming left V 5 bases short and J 0 bases short, with 10 bases between. The CDR3 contains 14 residues. CDR3 DNA sequence: TGTGCCAGCAGCCCGGACAGAATGAACACTGAAGCTTTCTTT. Protein sequence: CASSPDRMNTEAFF.

At least ten counts were recorded for this clonotype. The V gene is TRBV5-1, the J gene TRBJ1-2; 9 nucleotides line up with TRBD1. Germline V gene lookup returns CDR1 SGHRS and CDR2 YFSETQ. Trimming took 2 bases from V and 6 from J; bases not matched to a gene: 5. This CDR3 comprises 14 residues. The CDR3 sequence is CASSFTGGFDGYTF. CDR3 coding DNA: TGCGCCAGCAGCTTTACAGGGGGCTTTGATGGCTACACCTTC.

This clonotype was detected ten times or more. The chain uses TRBV12-3 or TRBV12-4 and TRBJ2-7; D is uncertain. With 2 bases removed from V and 3 bases from J, the gap between germline ends came to 2 bases. This CDR3 is built from 11 residues. Here the CDR3 DNA reads TGTGCCAGCAGTTTACTCTACGAGCAGTACTTC. Its translation: CASSLLYEQYF.

The chain uses TRBV5-6 and TRBJ1-1; D is perhaps TRBD1 (6 bases). The germline V gene encodes CDR1 SGHDT and CDR2 YYEEEE. V shed 5 bases and J shed 3 bases, with 20 bases lying between them. This CDR3 is built from 16 residues. In DNA, the CDR3 is TGTGCCAGCAGTCCCCTCCCCCCGCGGACAGACACTGAAGCTTTCTTT. Translating gives CASSPLPPRTDTEAFF.

This clonotype was recorded many times. The rearrangement joins TRBV5-1 to TRBJ1-1; 7 nucleotides align to TRBD1. V lost 4 bases to trimming and J lost 3 bases; unmatched junction nucleotides: 9. Germline CDR1 reads SGHRS; CDR2 reads YFSETQ. The CDR3 has 15 residues. The CDR3 reads CASSHTGEPYTEAFF. CDR3 coding DNA: TGCGCCAGCAGCCATACAGGGGAACCATACACTGAAGCTTTCTTT.